This record looks at one TCR beta chain sequence and its context. Germline assignment: CDR1 SGHTA and CDR2 FQGTGA. The germline V and J ends were trimmed by 7 bases and 3 bases, with 17 bases remaining between them. The CDR3 contains 15 residues. The protocol was immunoSEQ multiplex PCR, while the TCRdb copy is restricted to in-frame clones and leaves out a portion. Among under 200,000 clones listed, approximately 87% were seen once. This specimen comes from a study of blood T cell repertoires in COVID-19. Study overall: The United States, Italy and Spain supplied acute and convalescent COVID-19 samples.

This clonotype originated in a woman aged 45-65 years who had recovered from COVID-19. The sequencing input was PBMCs or T cells enriched from blood (not recorded which). V usage is TRBV7-3 and J usage is TRBJ2-3; possible D gene TRBD1, 6 bases. CDR3 sequence reads: CASNSQGLSTDTQYF. CDR3 bases: TGTGCCAGCAACTCCCAGGGGTTGAGTACAGATACGCAGTATTTT.